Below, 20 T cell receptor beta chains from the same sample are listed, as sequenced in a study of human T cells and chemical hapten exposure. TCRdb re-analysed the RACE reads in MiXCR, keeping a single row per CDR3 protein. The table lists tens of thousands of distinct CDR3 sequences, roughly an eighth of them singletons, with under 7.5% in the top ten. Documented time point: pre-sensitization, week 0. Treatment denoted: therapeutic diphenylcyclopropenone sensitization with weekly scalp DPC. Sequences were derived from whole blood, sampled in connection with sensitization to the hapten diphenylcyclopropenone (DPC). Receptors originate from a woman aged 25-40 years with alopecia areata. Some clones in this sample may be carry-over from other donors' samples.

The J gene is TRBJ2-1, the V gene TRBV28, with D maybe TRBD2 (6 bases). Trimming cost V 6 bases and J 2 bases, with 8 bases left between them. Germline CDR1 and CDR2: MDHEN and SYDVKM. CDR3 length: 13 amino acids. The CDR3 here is CASRWTTYNEQFF. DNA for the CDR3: TGTGCCAGCAGGTGGACTACCTACAATGAGCAGTTCTTC.

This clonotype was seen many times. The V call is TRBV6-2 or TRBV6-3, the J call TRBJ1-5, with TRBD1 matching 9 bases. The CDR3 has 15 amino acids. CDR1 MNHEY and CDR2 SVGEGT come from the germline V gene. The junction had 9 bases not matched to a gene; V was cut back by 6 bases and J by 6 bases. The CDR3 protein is CASRGTGGPGQPQHF. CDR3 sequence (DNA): TGTGCCAGCAGAGGAACAGGGGGCCCGGGTCAGCCCCAGCATTTT.

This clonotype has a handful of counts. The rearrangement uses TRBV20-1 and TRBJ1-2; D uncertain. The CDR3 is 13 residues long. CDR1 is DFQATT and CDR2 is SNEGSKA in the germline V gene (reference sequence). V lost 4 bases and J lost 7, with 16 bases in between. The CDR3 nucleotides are TGCAGTGCTACGGGCCCCGATACTTCTGGCTACACCTTC. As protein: CSATGPDTSGYTF.

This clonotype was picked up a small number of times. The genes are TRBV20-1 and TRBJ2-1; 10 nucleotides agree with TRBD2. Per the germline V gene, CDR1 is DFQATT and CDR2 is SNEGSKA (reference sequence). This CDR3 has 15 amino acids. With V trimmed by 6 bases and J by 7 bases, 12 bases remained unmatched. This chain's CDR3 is CSARKGSGRWNEQFF. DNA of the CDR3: TGCAGTGCCAGAAAAGGTAGCGGGAGGTGGAATGAGCAGTTCTTC.

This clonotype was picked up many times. The CDR3 sequence: CASSSTASGTNTGELFF. Here the CDR3 DNA reads TGTGCCAGCAGCTCAACCGCCTCCGGGACTAACACCGGGGAGCTGTTTTTT. This sequence joins TRBV7-9 and TRBJ2-2; a possible D gene is TRBD2 (6 bases). CDR1 and CDR2 from the germline V gene are SEHNR and FQNEAQ (reference sequence). The CDR3 sequence is 17 residues long. The ends were cut back, 4 bases at V and 2 bases at J, with 17 bases in the middle.

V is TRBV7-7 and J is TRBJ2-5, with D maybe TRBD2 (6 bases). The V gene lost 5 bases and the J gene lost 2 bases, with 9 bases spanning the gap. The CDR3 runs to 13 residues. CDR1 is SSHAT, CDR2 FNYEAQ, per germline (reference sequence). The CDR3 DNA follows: TGTGCCAGCAGCCGCGGGAATCAAGAGACCCAGTACTTC. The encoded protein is CASSRGNQETQYF.

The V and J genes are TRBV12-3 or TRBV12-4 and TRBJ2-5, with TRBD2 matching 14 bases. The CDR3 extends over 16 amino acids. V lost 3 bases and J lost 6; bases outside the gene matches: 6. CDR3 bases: TGTGCCAGCAGTTTCGGGACTAGCGGGAGTACGAAGACCCAGTACTTC. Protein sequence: CASSFGTSGSTKTQYF.

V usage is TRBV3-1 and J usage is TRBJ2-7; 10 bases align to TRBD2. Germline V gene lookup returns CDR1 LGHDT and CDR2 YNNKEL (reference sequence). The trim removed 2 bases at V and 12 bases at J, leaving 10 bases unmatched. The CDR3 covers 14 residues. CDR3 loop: CASSQIGTSVPLYF. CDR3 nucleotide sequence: TGTGCCAGCAGCCAAATTGGGACTAGCGTCCCGCTGTACTTC.

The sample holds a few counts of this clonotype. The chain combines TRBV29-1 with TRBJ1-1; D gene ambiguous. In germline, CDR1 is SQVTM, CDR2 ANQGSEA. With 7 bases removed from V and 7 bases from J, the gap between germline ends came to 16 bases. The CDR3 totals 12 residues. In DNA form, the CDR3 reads TGCAGCGGATCCGGTAAATCGGGTGAAGCTTTCTTT. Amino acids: CSGSGKSGEAFF.

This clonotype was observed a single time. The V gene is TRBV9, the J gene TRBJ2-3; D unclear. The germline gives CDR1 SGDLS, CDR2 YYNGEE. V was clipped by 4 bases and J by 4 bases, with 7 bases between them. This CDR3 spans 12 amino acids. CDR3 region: CASSLNPDTQYF. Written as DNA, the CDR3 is TGTGCCAGCAGCCTAAACCCAGATACGCAGTATTTT. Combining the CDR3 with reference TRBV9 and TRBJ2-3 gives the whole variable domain DSGVTQTPKHLITATGQRVTLRCSPRSGDLSVYWYQQSLDQGLQFLIQYYNGEERAKGNILERFSAQQFPDLHSELNLSSLELGDSALYFCASSLNPDTQYFGPGTRLTVL.

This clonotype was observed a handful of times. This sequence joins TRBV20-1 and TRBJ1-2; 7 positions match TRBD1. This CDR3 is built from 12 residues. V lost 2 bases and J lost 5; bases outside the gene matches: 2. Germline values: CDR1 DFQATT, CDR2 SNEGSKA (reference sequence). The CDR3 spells CSARTGQYGYTF. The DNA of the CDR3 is TGCAGTGCTAGAACGGGACAGTATGGCTACACCTTC.

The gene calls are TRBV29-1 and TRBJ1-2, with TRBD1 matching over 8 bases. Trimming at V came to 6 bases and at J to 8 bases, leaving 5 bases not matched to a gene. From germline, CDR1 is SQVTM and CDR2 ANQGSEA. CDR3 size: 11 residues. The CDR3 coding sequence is TGCAGCGTCGGACAGGGCGGGGGCTACACCTTC. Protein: CSVGQGGGYTF.

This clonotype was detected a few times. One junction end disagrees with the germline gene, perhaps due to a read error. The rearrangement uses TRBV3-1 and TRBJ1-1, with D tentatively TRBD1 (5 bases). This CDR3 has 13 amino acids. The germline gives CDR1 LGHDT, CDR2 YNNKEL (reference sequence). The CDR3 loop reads CVSSQTLGVIAFF. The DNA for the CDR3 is TGTGTCAGCAGCCAAACCCTGGGGGTGATTGCTTTCTTT.

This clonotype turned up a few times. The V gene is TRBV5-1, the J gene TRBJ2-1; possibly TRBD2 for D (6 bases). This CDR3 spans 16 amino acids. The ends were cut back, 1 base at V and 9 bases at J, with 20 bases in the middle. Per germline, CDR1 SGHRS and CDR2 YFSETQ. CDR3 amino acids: CASSLKSGLPTLEQFF. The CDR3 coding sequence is TGCGCCAGCAGCTTGAAGTCGGGACTCCCAACGCTTGAGCAGTTCTTC.

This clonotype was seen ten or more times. DNA for the CDR3: TGTGCCACCAGTCCAGAGAGCCCAGATACGCAGTATTTT. Residues: CATSPESPDTQYF. The V call is TRBV24-1, the J call TRBJ2-3; no clear D. The CDR3 has 13 residues. Germline-derived CDR1 and CDR2 are KGHDR and SFDVKD. V shed 6 bases and J shed 4 bases, with 10 bases lying between them.

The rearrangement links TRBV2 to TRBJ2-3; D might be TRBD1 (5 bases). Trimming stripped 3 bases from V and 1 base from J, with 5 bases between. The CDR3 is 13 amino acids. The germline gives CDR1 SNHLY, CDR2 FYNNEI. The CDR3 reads CASSDRGTDTQYF. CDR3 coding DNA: TGTGCCAGCAGTGACAGGGGCACAGATACGCAGTATTTT. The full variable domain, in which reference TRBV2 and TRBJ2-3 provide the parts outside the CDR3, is EPEVTQTPSHQVTQMGQEVILRCVPISNHLYFYWYRQILGQKVEFLVSFYNNEISEKSEIFDDQFSVERPDGSNFTLKIRSTKLEDSAMYFCASSDRGTDTQYFGPGTRLTVL.

CDR3 sequence reads: CASRRGRYDSPLHF. The CDR3 DNA reads as TGTGCCAGCAGAAGGGGACGGTACGATTCACCCCTCCACTTT. The chain recombines TRBV7-9 with TRBJ1-6, with D possibly being TRBD1 (5 bases). Germline-derived CDR1 and CDR2 are SEHNR and FQNEAQ (reference sequence). This CDR3 contains 14 residues. V lost 6 bases and J 8 bases, leaving 14 bases between the germline ends.

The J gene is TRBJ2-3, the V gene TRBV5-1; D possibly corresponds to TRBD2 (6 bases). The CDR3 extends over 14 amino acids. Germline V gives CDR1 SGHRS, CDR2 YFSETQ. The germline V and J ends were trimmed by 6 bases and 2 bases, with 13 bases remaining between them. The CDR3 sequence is CASKRGETTDTQYF. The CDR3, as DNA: TGCGCCAGCAAACGCGGGGAGACCACAGATACGCAGTATTTT.

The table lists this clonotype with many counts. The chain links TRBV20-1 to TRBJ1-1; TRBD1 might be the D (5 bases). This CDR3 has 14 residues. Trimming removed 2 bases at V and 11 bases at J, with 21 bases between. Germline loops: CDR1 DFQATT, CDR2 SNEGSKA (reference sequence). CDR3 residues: CSARFVFGGVEAFF. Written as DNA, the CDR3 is TGCAGTGCTAGATTTGTCTTCGGAGGGGTCGAGGCTTTCTTT.

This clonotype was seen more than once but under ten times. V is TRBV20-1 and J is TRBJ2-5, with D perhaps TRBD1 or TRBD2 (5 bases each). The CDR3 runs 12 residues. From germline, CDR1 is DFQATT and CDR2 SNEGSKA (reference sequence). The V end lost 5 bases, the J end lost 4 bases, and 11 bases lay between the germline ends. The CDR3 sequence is CSAYFGAETQYF. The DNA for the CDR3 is TGCAGTGCTTATTTCGGGGCAGAGACCCAGTACTTC.